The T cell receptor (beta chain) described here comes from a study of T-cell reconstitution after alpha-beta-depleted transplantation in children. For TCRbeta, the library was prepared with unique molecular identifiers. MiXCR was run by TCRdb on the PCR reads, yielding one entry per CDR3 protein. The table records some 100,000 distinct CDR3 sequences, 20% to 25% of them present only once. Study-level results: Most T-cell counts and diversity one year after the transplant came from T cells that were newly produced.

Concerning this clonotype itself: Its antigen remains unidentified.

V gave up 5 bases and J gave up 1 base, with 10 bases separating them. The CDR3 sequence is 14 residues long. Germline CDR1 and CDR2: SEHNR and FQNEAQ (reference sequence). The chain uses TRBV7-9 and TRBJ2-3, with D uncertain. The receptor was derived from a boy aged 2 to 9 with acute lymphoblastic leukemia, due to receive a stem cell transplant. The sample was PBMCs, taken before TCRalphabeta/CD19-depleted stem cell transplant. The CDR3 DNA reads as TGTGCCAGCAGCCCCCCACTACGCACAGATACGCAGTATTTT. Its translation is CASSPPLRTDTQYF. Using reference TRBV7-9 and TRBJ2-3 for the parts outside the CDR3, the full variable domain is DTGVSQNPRHKITKRGQNVTFRCDPISEHNRLYWYRQTLGQGPEFLTYFQNEAQLEKSRLLSDRFSAERPKGSFSTLEIQRTEQGDSAMYLCASSPPLRTDTQYFGPGTRLTVL.